These 22 T cell receptor beta chains share one sample of origin, sequenced in a study of Ad26.COV2.S vaccination and SARS-CoV-2 variants. Treatment specified: some 20 received Ad26.COV2.S at low or high dose, single or two shots; five or six received placebo; per-sample allocation not given. Material that was analyzed had been drawn on day 63 after the first vaccine or placebo injection. Assay: immunoSEQ multiplex PCR; the TCRdb copy retains only in-frame clones and omits some. This repertoire shows some 640,000 clones, 80% to 90% found once; its top ten account for about 1.5%. Sequences were derived from peripheral blood, sampled in a trial of Ad26.COV2.S vaccine versus placebo. The receptors were sampled from a person aged 18-65 years who received the Ad26.COV2.S COVID-19 vaccine or a placebo.

V is TRBV30 and J is TRBJ1-2, with D possibly being TRBD1 (5 bases). Trimming stripped 8 bases from V and 7 bases from J, with 23 bases between. The CDR3 is 14 amino acids. The germline gives CDR1 GTSNPN, CDR2 SVGIG (reference sequence). Here the CDR3 reads CATYSRAPRGGYTF. The CDR3 bases are TGTGCCACCTATTCCCGGGCCCCGAGGGGTGGCTACACCTTC.

The rearrangement uses TRBV13 and TRBJ1-1, with a weak D call TRBD1 (5 bases). The CDR3 loop spans 13 amino acids. Trimming removed 7 bases at V and 7 bases at J, with 16 bases between. The germline V gene encodes CDR1 PRHDT and CDR2 FYEKMQ (reference sequence). The CDR3 loop is CASTPSRRGEAFF. The CDR3 DNA reads TGTGCCAGCACCCCGTCTCGGAGGGGTGAAGCTTTCTTT.

The chain links TRBV30 to TRBJ1-4; D unresolved. This CDR3 is built from 14 residues. In germline, CDR1 is GTSNPN, CDR2 SVGIG (reference sequence). The V gene lost 5 bases and the J gene lost 0 bases, with 10 bases spanning the gap. The CDR3 coding sequence is TGTGCCTGGTCACTAACTGCAACTAATGAAAAACTGTTTTTT. Translation: CAWSLTATNEKLFF.

The chain links TRBV5-6 to TRBJ1-5; possible D gene TRBD1, 5 bases. CDR1 is SGHDT and CDR2 is YYEEEE in the germline V gene. This CDR3 comprises 13 residues. Between the trimmed V and J ends, which lost 2 bases and 7 bases, there was a span of 10 bases. CDR3 sequence reads: CASSLGEGQPQHF. The CDR3 coding sequence is TGTGCCAGCAGCTTAGGGGAGGGCCAGCCCCAGCATTTT.

There are a few counts of this clone. The sample carries other DNA sequences with the same CDR3. The chain employs TRBV27 and TRBJ1-5, with unresolved D. The germline V gene encodes CDR1 MNHEY and CDR2 SMNVEV (reference sequence). The CDR3 covers 13 residues. The V and J ends lost 3 bases and 3 bases respectively, with 6 bases between them. This chain's CDR3 is CASSLSLNQPQHF. CDR3 DNA: TGTGCCAGCAGTTTGTCTCTCAATCAGCCCCAGCATTTT.

V is TRBV5-1 and J is TRBJ2-7; weak D call: TRBD2 (6 bases). The V gene's germline CDR1 is SGHRS and CDR2 YFSETQ. The CDR3 contains 13 residues. V was shortened by 5 bases and J by 3 bases, with 12 bases between the two germline ends. The CDR3 protein is CASRDARGYEQYF. In DNA, the CDR3 is TGCGCCAGCAGAGATGCGCGGGGCTACGAGCAGTACTTC.

The V call is TRBV19, the J call TRBJ2-5, with 8 nucleotides matching TRBD1. The V segment lost 3 bases and the J segment 4 bases; nucleotides outside the gene matches: 7. Germline V gene data show CDR1 as LNHDA and CDR2 as SQIVND (reference sequence). This CDR3 is built from 15 residues. CDR3 region: CASSIEGTGPETQYF. CDR3 nucleotides: TGTGCCAGTAGTATTGAAGGGACAGGCCCAGAGACCCAGTACTTC.

The chain links TRBV30 to TRBJ2-7, with 7 bases aligning to TRBD1. This CDR3 has 13 residues. V trimming: 3 bases; J trimming: 2 bases; junction bases outside the gene matches: 4. Germline V lookup: CDR1 GTSNPN, CDR2 SVGIG (reference sequence). CDR3: CAWSPGTAYEQYF. The CDR3 DNA reads as TGTGCCTGGAGCCCCGGGACAGCCTACGAGCAGTACTTC.

The chain is built from TRBV6-6 and TRBJ1-5; TRBD1 aligns across 10 bases. J was trimmed by 0 bases and V by 5 bases; bases with no gene match: 10. Germline lookup yields CDR1 MNHNY and CDR2 SVGAGI (reference sequence). The CDR3 covers 18 residues. This CDR3 reads CASSQTGGDEVSNQPQHF. The CDR3 region has the DNA TGTGCCAGCAGTCAGACAGGGGGCGATGAAGTTAGCAATCAGCCCCAGCATTTT.

This clone was observed once. V usage is TRBV12-3 or TRBV12-4 and J usage is TRBJ1-4; D is uncertain. The CDR3 loop spans 13 amino acids. V lost 1 base, J lost 8 bases, and 8 bases lay in between. This CDR3 is CASSLGLREKLFF. The CDR3 DNA reads as TGTGCCAGCAGTTTAGGGTTGCGGGAAAAACTGTTTTTT.

V is TRBV19 and J is TRBJ2-6, with D possibly TRBD2 on 7 matching bases. With 6 bases removed from V and 3 bases from J, the gap between germline ends came to 15 bases. CDR1 LNHDA and CDR2 SQIVND come from the germline V gene (reference sequence). The CDR3 contains 16 residues. The CDR3 here is CASSLGGGVGANVLTF. The CDR3, as DNA: TGTGCCAGTAGCCTTGGGGGGGGCGTTGGGGCCAACGTCCTGACTTTC.

The V and J genes are TRBV12-3 or TRBV12-4 and TRBJ2-3, with D perhaps assigned TRBD1 or TRBD2 (5 bases each). The V and J ends lost 6 bases and 6 bases respectively, with 10 bases between them. The CDR3 covers 12 residues. The CDR3 DNA is TGTGCCAGCAGGAACGAGGGGGATACGCAGTATTTT. Protein sequence: CASRNEGDTQYF.

The rearrangement joins TRBV5-6 to TRBJ2-1; the D is unclear. CDR3 size: 13 residues. Germline V gives CDR1 SGHDT, CDR2 YYEEEE. With 3 bases removed from V and 4 bases from J, the gap between germline ends came to 8 bases. DNA of the CDR3: TGTGCCAGCAGCTGGCAGGAGTACAATGAGCAGTTCTTC. Translated, it gives CASSWQEYNEQFF.

The chain links TRBV6-5 to TRBJ2-7; 7 bases are a match to TRBD2. Trimming removed 2 bases from V and 5 bases from J; junction bases left unmatched: 6. From germline, CDR1 is MNHEY and CDR2 SVGAGI. The CDR3 extends over 14 amino acids. The CDR3 here is CASSYRLASDEQYF. The CDR3 DNA sequence: TGTGCCAGCAGTTACCGACTAGCCTCGGACGAGCAGTACTTC.

The chain recombines TRBV30 with TRBJ1-1; D is possibly TRBD1 (6 bases). V lost 3 bases to trimming and J lost 3 bases, with 17 bases between them. The CDR3 length is 15 residues. Germline CDR1 and CDR2: GTSNPN and SVGIG (reference sequence). For the CDR3, the DNA is TGTGCCTGGAGGGTCTCCGGGACACACTACACTGAAGCTTTCTTT. It translates to CAWRVSGTHYTEAFF. Drawing the rest from reference TRBV30 and TRBJ1-1, the complete variable domain is SQTIHQWPATLVQPVGSPLSLECTVEGTSNPNLYWYRQAAGRGLQLLFYSVGIGQISSEVPQNLSASRPQDRQFILSSKKLLLSDSGFYLCAWRVSGTHYTEAFFGQGTRLTVV.

V and J are TRBV19 and TRBJ2-6, with TRBD2 matching 7 bases. Germline assignment: CDR1 LNHDA and CDR2 SQIVND (reference sequence). This CDR3 has 15 residues. Losses at the gene ends were 11 bases for V and 2 bases for J; bases not matched to a gene: 9. CDR3 nucleotides: TGTGCCGTTTTTCTGGGAGGGACTGGGGCCAACGTCCTGACTTTC. This sequence encodes CAVFLGGTGANVLTF.

The CDR3 spells CASSRQGRTDTQYF. The DNA for the CDR3 is TGTGCCAGCAGTCGACAGGGGCGAACAGATACGCAGTATTTT. The chain employs TRBV6-2 or TRBV6-3 and TRBJ2-3; 8 bases are shared with TRBD1. CDR3 length: 14 residues. V lost 5 bases to trimming and J lost 3 bases; unmatched junction nucleotides: 4. Germline lookup yields CDR1 MNHEY and CDR2 SVGEGT.

Comments on this clone: Other DNA sequences in this sample translate to the same CDR3. The chain combines TRBV6-4 with TRBJ2-3; TRBD2 matches at 11 bases. With V trimmed by 0 bases and J by 4 bases, 0 bases remained unmatched. The CDR3 covers 15 residues. Germline CDR1 reads MRHNA; CDR2 reads SNTAGT. The CDR3 sequence: CASSDSSGGADTQYF. The CDR3 coding sequence is TGTGCCAGCAGTGACTCTAGCGGGGGGGCAGATACGCAGTATTTT.

This chain joins TRBV29-1 and TRBJ1-3, with a tentative D call TRBD1 (5 bases). V was cut by 6 bases and J by 3 bases, with 12 bases left in between. The CDR3 has 13 residues. Germline CDR1 and CDR2: SQVTM and ANQGSEA. This CDR3 reads CSVKHQGGNTIYF. CDR3 DNA sequence: TGCAGCGTCAAGCATCAGGGTGGAAACACCATATATTTT.

The chain recombines TRBV30 with TRBJ2-2, with TRBD2 identical over 13 bases. Germline CDR1 reads GTSNPN; CDR2 reads SVGIG (reference sequence). V was clipped by 0 bases and J by 6 bases; unmatched bases: 7. CDR3 length: 17 residues. This chain's CDR3 is CAWSVARTSGSAGELFF. In nucleotides, the CDR3 is TGTGCCTGGAGTGTTGCAAGGACTAGCGGGAGCGCCGGGGAGCTGTTTTTT.

The gene calls are TRBV11-2 and TRBJ1-2, with TRBD1 identical over 7 bases. This CDR3 has 15 amino acids. After removal of 1 base from V and 4 bases from J, the junction contained 6 bases not matched to a gene. CDR1 and CDR2 (germline): SGHAT, FQNNGV. This chain's CDR3 is CASSLVDRVSYGYTF. DNA of the CDR3: TGTGCCAGCAGCTTAGTCGACAGGGTGAGCTATGGCTACACCTTC. Using reference TRBV11-2 and TRBJ1-2 for the parts outside the CDR3, the full variable domain is EAGVAQSPRYKIIEKRQSVAFWCNPISGHATLYWYQQILGQGPKLLIQFQNNGVVDDSQLPKDRFSAERLKGVDSTLKIQPAKLEDSAVYLCASSLVDRVSYGYTFGSGTRLTVV.

Only one count was recorded for this clone. The chain recombines TRBV6-5 with TRBJ1-1; D is unclear. This CDR3 has 16 amino acids. CDR1 MNHEY and CDR2 SVGAGI come from the germline V gene. V lost 3 bases to trimming and J lost 2 bases, with 16 bases between them. This chain's CDR3 is CASSYNGFIENTEAFF. The DNA of the CDR3 is TGTGCCAGCAGTTATAACGGGTTTATTGAAAACACTGAAGCTTTCTTT.